This TCR beta chain was retrieved from a study of human T cells and chemical hapten exposure. Broader study findings: Since the donors had alopecia, their immune response may not be the same as that of healthy people.

This clonotype was recorded at least ten times. As yet, its antigen is unknown. TCRdb called the RACE reads again in MiXCR, with one record for every CDR3 protein. The sample consists of about 87,000 distinct CDR3 sequences, approximately 9.9% of them appearing once. Germline V gene data show CDR1 as SGHAT and CDR2 as FQNNGV. V was pared by 5 bases and J by 2 bases, with 6 bases of the junction left unmatched. This CDR3 is 16 amino acids long. Time point denoted: pre-sensitization, week 0. Treatment meaning: therapeutic diphenylcyclopropenone sensitization with weekly scalp DPC. Sequencing started from total RNA isolated from unfractionated whole blood.

The rearrangement links TRBV11-2 to TRBJ2-5; the match to TRBD2 covers 12 bases. The sequenced sample was whole blood, obtained in connection with sensitization to the hapten diphenylcyclopropenone (DPC). The sequence was collected from a woman aged 40 to 50 with alopecia areata. Some clones in this sample may be carry-over from other donors' samples. In DNA form, the CDR3 reads TGTGCCAGCAGCCCGTATGGACTAGCGGGGCAAGAGACCCAGTACTTC. Protein sequence: CASSPYGLAGQETQYF.